A single count supports the clone carrying this T cell receptor beta chain. This record comes from a study of shared clonotypes between healthy human individuals. Produced via immunoSEQ multiplex PCR; TCRdb's table is partial and in-frame only. Seen here are 2 million to 2.5 million clones, more than 85% observed once, and the top ten hold under 0.45%. The V and J ends lost 11 bases and 2 bases respectively, with 21 bases between them. CDR3 length: 15 residues. Looked up from germline, CDR1 is SGHTA and CDR2 is FQGTGA. This chain connects TRBV7-3 to TRBJ1-2; D unresolved. The clonotype comes from a man aged 18 to 30 in good health. Some clones in this sample may be carry-over from other donors' samples. Sequenced material: naive CD4+ T cells from PBMCs. Subset of the sample: CD45RA+ positively selected. CDR3 DNA: TGTGCCTCCGGGGTTGGACCCCCTCCGAACTATGGCTACACCTTC. Its translation is CASGVGPPPNYGYTF.